This T cell receptor beta chain came from a study of blood T cells in healthy people across ages. Together with a sample-barcoded 5' primer, a J-beta primer mix was included in a second PCR lasting roughly 6 to 12 cycles. TCRdb passed the 5' RACE reads through MiXCR, listing each CDR3 protein once. The sample consists of about 1.4 million distinct CDR3 sequences, around 59% of them appearing once. Sequencing used blood. The sequence came from a man aged 18 to 30 in good health.

This CDR3 reads CASSGKGILQETQYF. Written as DNA, the CDR3 is TGTGCCAGCAGTGGAAAAGGTATACTCCAAGAGACCCAGTACTTC. V gene TRBV25-1 combines with J gene TRBJ2-5; D gene ambiguous. The germline gives CDR1 MGHDK, CDR2 SYGVNS. V was trimmed by 4 bases and J by 1 base, leaving 13 bases between them. The CDR3 totals 15 residues.